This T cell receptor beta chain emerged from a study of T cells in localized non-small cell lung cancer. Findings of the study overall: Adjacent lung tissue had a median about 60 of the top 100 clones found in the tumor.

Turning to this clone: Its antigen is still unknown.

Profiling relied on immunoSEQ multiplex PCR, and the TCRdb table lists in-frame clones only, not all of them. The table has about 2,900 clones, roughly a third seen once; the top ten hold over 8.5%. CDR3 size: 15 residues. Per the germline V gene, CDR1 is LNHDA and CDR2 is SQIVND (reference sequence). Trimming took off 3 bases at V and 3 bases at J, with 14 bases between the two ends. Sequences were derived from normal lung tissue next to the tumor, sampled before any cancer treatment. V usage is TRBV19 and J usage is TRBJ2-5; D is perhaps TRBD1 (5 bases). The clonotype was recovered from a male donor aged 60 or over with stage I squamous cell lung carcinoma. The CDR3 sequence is CASSIVESGKETQYF. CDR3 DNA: TGTGCCAGTAGTATCGTGGAGTCAGGGAAAGAGACCCAGTACTTC. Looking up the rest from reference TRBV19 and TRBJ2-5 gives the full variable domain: DGGITQSPKYLFRKEGQNVTLSCEQNLNHDAMYWYRQDPGQGLRLIYYSQIVNDFQKGDIAEGYSVSREKKESFPLTVTSAQKNPTAFYLCASSIVESGKETQYFGPGTRLLVL.